A selection of T cell receptor beta chains follows, all from one sample in a study of OX40 agonist ivuxolimab in advanced cancers. The data were produced by immunoSEQ multiplex PCR, yet TCRdb's version contains in-frame clones alone and is incomplete. Altogether about 89,000 clones are present, about 88% being singletons, with the ten largest covering 0.25% to 0.3%. The sample in question was CD4+ or CD8+ T cells sorted from blood, obtained in a trial of the OX40 agonist ivuxolimab. These receptors were collected from an adult with an advanced solid tumor such as melanoma, head and neck, liver or kidney cancer. Each CDR3 is given with its conserved first and last residue. D genes are given only for firm matches. Part of the rows lack a size; the others show once, few, many or a class for expanded clones.

TGTGCCATCAGTGAGTCGGGGACAGGGGGCCTGAAGTACTTC CAISESGTGGLKYF TRBJ2-5 . TRBV10-3 TRBD1
TGCGCCAGCAGCTTAATCAACACTGAAGCTTTCTTT CASSLINTEAFF TRBJ1-1 . TRBV5-1 .
TGTGCCAGCAGCTTAGCGGGGACAGGGTATGGCTACACCTTC CASSLAGTGYGYTF TRBJ1-2 . TRBV7-9 TRBD1
TGTGCCAGCAGCTTGGCCGCGGCGAGTAGAACTTTCTTT CASSLAAASRTFF TRBJ1-1 . TRBV5-6 .
TGTGCCAGCAGGCTGGCAGACAGGGGGTCCACAGATACGCAGTATTTT CASRLADRGSTDTQYF TRBJ2-3 few TRBV27 TRBD1
TGCGCCAGCAGCCAAGAACTACAGAACACTGAAGCTTTCTTT CASSQELQNTEAFF TRBJ1-1 . TRBV5-4 .
TGTGCCATCTCCCCAACCCGGGGCCAAAACGACGAGCAGTACTTC CAISPTRGQNDEQYF TRBJ2-7 . TRBV10-3 .
TGTGCTAGTGGTTCGCCGGGTGCCAATCAGCCCCAGCATTTT CASGSPGANQPQHF TRBJ1-5 few TRBV12-5 .
TGCGCCAGCAGCTCGGGAGACGGATGGACCGGGGAGCTGTTTTTT CASSSGDGWTGELFF TRBJ2-2 . TRBV4-3 .
TGTGCCAGCAGCTTAGAGGCCACCAGAAACTATGGCTACACCTTC CASSLEATRNYGYTF TRBJ1-2 once TRBV7-9 .
TGTGCCAGCAGCTACTATGGCGGGGGGGTCGACAATGAGCAGTTCTTC CASSYYGGGVDNEQFF TRBJ2-1 . TRBV7-2 TRBD2
TGTGCCAGCAGTTTATCGATTGGGGGTGCTGAAGCTTTCTTT CASSLSIGGAEAFF TRBJ1-1 . TRBV27 .
TGTGCCAGCTCACCACGACAGACTCGGGGAGAGACCCAGTACTTC CASSPRQTRGETQYF TRBJ2-5 . TRBV18 .
TGTGCCAGCAGCACGGGACAGGGGGCGCGAGAAAAACTGTTTTTT CASSTGQGAREKLFF TRBJ1-4 . TRBV7-2 TRBD1
TGCGCCAGCAGCCAAGAAGAGAACAGGGTATCGTACGAGCAGTACTTC CASSQEENRVSYEQYF TRBJ2-7 . TRBV4-1 .
TGTGCCAGCAGTGACTGGACTAGCGGGGGCTCCTACGAGCAGTACTTC CASSDWTSGGSYEQYF TRBJ2-7 . TRBV2 TRBD2
TGTGCCAGCAGAAAACAGGGGGCTAACACTGAAGCTTTCTTT CASRKQGANTEAFF TRBJ1-1 . TRBV27 TRBD1
TGTGCCAGCAGCTACCCTACAGGGGGTGGCTATGGCTACACCTTC CASSYPTGGGYGYTF TRBJ1-2 . TRBV7-8 TRBD1
TGTGCCAGCAGCCAAGGACTAGCGGGGATCGGGGAGCTGTTTTTT CASSQGLAGIGELFF TRBJ2-2 . TRBV14 TRBD2
TGTGCCAGCGGGCCGGGACTAGGGCCAGATACGCAGTATTTT CASGPGLGPDTQYF TRBJ2-3 once TRBV19 TRBD2
TGTGCCAGCAGCCAGTTAAGGGGTTTCGAAGCTTTCTTT CASSQLRGFEAFF TRBJ1-1 . TRBV14 .
TGCAGCGTTCTACCGGGACAGAATTCACCCCTCCACTTT CSVLPGQNSPLHF TRBJ1-6 . TRBV29-1 TRBD1
TGTGCCAGCAGCCATGGGCGAGGCAGGAGCACAGATACGCAGTATTTT CASSHGRGRSTDTQYF TRBJ2-3 once TRBV14 .
TGTGCCTGTATGCCGGGGTCGGGGGGGATTAGCAATCAGCCCCAGCATTTT CACMPGSGGISNQPQHF TRBJ1-5 . TRBV30 .
TGTGCCAGCAGCCCACAAACCGGGACTAGGCCCTCGGAGCAGTACTTC CASSPQTGTRPSEQYF TRBJ2-7 . TRBV7-8 TRBD2
TGTGCCAGCAGCAAGGGACGAGGTTTGAGGACCGGGGAGCTGTTTTTT CASSKGRGLRTGELFF TRBJ2-2 . TRBV7-6 .
TGTGCCAGCAGCTTAAACCCCCGTGTCGAAAGCAATCAGCCCCAGCATTTT CASSLNPRVESNQPQHF TRBJ1-5 . TRBV7-6 .
TGTGCCAGCAGCGCCCAACAGGGATTCTCCTACGAGCAGTACTTC CASSAQQGFSYEQYF TRBJ2-7 . TRBV11-2 .
TGTGCCAGTAGTATCTTCTCGAGTAGCGGTAGCAATCAGCCCCAGCATTTT CASSIFSSSGSNQPQHF TRBJ1-5 . TRBV19 .
TGTGCCAGCAGCAAAGATGGGGTCTCCTACGAGCAGTACTTC CASSKDGVSYEQYF TRBJ2-7 . TRBV21-1 .
TGCGCCAGCAGCTTGGTGGCAGGGATGGCTGAAGCTTTCTTT CASSLVAGMAEAFF TRBJ1-1 . TRBV5-1 .
TGCGCCAGCAGCAGCCCACAAGAGACCCAGTACTTC CASSSPQETQYF TRBJ2-5 once TRBV5-1 .
TGTGCCAGCAGCCCACTAGTAGGGGCAGGGGTGGGGAACACTGAAGCTTTCTTT CASSPLVGAGVGNTEAFF TRBJ1-1 . TRBV11-2 .
TGTGCTAGCAGCTTAGGGCCCGCCACTGAAGCTTTCTTT CASSLGPATEAFF TRBJ1-1 . TRBV7-7 .
TGCAGCGTTGCATTGGGGGCGAGTCAGCCCCAGCATTTT CSVALGASQPQHF TRBJ1-5 few TRBV29-1 .
TGTGCCAGCAGGGGGAGCGGGGGGCCCACAGATACGCAGTATTTT CASRGSGGPTDTQYF TRBJ2-3 . TRBV7-2 TRBD2
TGTGCCAGCACAGGGGCTGGAAACACCATATATTTT CASTGAGNTIYF TRBJ1-3 . TRBV6-6 .
TGTGCCAGCAGTTTAAAAACGAGACAGGAACTGAACACTGAAGCTTTCTTT CASSLKTRQELNTEAFF TRBJ1-1 . TRBV4-2 .
TGTGCCAGCAGGAGCGGGACACACTATGGCTACACCTTC CASRSGTHYGYTF TRBJ1-2 . TRBV6-5 .
TGTGCCAGCAGTGATGTGGGAACCCAAGGGGACTACACCTTC CASSDVGTQGDYTF TRBJ1-2 . TRBV6-1 .